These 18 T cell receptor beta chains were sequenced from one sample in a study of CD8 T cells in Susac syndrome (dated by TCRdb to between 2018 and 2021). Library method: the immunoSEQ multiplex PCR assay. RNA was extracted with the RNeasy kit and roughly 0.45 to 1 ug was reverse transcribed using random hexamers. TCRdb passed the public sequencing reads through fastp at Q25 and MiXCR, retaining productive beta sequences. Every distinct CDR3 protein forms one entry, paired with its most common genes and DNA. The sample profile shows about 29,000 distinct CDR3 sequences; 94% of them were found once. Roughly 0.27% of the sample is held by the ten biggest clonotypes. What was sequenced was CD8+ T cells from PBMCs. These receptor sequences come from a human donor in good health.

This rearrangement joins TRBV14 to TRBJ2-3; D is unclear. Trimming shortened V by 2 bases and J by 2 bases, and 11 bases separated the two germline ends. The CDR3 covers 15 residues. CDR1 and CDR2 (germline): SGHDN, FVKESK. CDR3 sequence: CASSQLRATTDTQYF. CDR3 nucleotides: TGTGCCAGCAGCCAATTACGGGCAACCACAGATACGCAGTATTTT.

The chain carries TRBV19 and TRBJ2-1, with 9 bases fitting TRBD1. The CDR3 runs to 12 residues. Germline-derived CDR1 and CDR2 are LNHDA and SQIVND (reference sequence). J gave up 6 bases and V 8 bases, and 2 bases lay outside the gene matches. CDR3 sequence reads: CASWDRVNEQFF. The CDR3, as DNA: TGTGCCAGTTGGGACAGGGTCAATGAGCAGTTCTTC.

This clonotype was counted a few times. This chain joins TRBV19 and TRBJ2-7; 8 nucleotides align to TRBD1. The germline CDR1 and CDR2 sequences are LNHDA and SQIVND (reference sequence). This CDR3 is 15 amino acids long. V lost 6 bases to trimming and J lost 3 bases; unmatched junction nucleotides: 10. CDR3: CASSLKQGESYEQYF. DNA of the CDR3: TGTGCCAGTAGCCTGAAACAGGGGGAAAGCTACGAGCAGTACTTC.

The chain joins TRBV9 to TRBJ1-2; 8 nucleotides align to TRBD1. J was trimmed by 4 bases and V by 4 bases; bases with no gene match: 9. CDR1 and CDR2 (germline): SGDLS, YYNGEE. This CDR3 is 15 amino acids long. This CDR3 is CASSSYQGASYGYTF. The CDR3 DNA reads TGTGCCAGCAGCAGCTACCAGGGGGCAAGCTATGGCTACACCTTC. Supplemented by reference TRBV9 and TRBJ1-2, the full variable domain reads DSGVTQTPKHLITATGQRVTLRCSPRSGDLSVYWYQQSLDQGLQFLIQYYNGEERAKGNILERFSAQQFPDLHSELNLSSLELGDSALYFCASSSYQGASYGYTFGSGTRLTVV.

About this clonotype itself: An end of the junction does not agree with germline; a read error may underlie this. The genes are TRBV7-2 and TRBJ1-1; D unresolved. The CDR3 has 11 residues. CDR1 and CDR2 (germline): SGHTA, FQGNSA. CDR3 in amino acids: CASSLDVKPTF. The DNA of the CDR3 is TGTGCCAGCAGCTTAGATGTAAAACCAACCTTT.

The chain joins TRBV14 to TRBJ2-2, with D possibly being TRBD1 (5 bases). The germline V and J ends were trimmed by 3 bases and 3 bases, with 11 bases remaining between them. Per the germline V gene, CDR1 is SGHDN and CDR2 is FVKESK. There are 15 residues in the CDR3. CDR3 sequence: CASSQETVYTGELFF. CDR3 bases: TGTGCCAGCAGCCAGGAGACAGTCTACACCGGGGAGCTGTTTTTT.

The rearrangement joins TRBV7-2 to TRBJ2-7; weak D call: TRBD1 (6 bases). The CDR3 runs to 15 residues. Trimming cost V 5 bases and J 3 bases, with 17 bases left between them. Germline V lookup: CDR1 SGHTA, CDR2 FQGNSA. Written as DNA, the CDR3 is TGTGCCAGCAGCGGAAGGTGGGGGCTCAACTACGAGCAGTACTTC. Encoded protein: CASSGRWGLNYEQYF.

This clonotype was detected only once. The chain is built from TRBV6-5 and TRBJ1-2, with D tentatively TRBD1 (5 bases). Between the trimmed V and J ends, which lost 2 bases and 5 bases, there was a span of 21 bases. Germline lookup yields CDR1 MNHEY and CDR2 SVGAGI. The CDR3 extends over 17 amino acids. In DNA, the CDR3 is TGTGCCAGCAGTTACGCATCCCCCCGGCCGGGGGAGTATGGCTACACCTTC. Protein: CASSYASPRPGEYGYTF.

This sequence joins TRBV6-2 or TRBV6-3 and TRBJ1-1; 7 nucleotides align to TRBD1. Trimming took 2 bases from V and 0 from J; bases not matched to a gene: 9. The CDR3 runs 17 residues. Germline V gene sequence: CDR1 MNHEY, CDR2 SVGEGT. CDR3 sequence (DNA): TGTGCCAGCAGTTACCCTCGACAGGGTGCCATGAACACTGAAGCTTTCTTT. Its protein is CASSYPRQGAMNTEAFF.

CDR3 region: CASSQEEGEWLNEQFF. The DNA of the CDR3 is TGTGCCAGCAGCCAAGAAGAAGGCGAATGGTTGAATGAGCAGTTCTTC. J is TRBJ2-1 and V is TRBV3-1; D call uncertain. The CDR3 contains 16 residues. The V end was cut by 0 bases, the J end by 7 bases, with 16 bases between. Germline lookup yields CDR1 LGHDT and CDR2 YNNKEL (reference sequence).

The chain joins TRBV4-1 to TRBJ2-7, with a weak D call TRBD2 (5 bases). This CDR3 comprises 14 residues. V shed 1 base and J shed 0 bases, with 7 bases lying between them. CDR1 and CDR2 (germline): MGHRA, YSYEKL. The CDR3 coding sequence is TGCGCCAGCAGCCAAGCTAGCCCCTCCTACGAGCAGTACTTC. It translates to CASSQASPSYEQYF.

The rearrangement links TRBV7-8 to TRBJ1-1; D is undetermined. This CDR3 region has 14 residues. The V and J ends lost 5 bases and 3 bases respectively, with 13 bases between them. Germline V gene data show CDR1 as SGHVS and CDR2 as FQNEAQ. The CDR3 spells CASSTTGYYTEAFF. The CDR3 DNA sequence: TGTGCCAGCAGCACAACCGGATATTACACTGAAGCTTTCTTT.

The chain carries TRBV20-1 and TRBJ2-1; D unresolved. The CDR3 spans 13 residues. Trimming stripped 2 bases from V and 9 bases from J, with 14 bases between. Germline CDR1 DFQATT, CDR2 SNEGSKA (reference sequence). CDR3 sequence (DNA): TGCAGTGCTAGATCAAACCGAGGTTTTGAGCAGTTCTTC. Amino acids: CSARSNRGFEQFF.

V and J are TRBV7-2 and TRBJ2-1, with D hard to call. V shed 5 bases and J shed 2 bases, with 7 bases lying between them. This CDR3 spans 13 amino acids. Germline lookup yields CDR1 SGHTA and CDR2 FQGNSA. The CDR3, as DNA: TGTGCCAGCAGCACAGCCACCTACAATGAGCAGTTCTTC. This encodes CASSTATYNEQFF.

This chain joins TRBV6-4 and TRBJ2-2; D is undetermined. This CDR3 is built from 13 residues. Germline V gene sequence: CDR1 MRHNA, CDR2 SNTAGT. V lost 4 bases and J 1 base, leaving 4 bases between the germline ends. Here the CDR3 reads CASSAGNTGELFF. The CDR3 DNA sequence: TGTGCCAGCAGTGCGGGGAACACCGGGGAGCTGTTTTTT.

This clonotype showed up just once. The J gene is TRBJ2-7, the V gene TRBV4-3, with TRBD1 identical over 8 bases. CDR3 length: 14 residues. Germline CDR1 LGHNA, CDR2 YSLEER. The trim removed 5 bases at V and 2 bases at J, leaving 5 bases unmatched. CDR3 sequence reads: CASSVGQGAYEQYF. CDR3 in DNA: TGCGCCAGCAGCGTTGGACAGGGTGCCTACGAGCAGTACTTC.

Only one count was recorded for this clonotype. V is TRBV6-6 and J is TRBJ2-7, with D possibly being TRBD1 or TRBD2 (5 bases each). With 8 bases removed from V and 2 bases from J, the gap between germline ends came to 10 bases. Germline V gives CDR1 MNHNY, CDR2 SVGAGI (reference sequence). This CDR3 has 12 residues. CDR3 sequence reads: CASYGATYEQYF. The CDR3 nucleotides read TGTGCCAGCTACGGGGCCACCTACGAGCAGTACTTC.

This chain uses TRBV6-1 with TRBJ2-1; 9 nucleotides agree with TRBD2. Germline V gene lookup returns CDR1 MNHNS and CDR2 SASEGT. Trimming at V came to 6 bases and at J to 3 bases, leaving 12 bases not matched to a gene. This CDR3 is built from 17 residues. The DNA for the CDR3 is TGTGCCAGCAGCCTAGGGACTAGCCGGGGGATCTACAATGAGCAGTTCTTC. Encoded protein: CASSLGTSRGIYNEQFF.